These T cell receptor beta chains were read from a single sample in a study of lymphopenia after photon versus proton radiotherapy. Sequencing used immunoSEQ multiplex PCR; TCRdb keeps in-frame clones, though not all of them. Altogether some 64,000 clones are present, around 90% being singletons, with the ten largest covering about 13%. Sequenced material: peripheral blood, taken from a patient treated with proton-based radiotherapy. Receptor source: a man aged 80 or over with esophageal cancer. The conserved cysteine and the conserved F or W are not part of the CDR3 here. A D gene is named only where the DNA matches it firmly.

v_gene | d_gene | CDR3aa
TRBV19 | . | ASSIVRDTGELF
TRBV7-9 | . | ASSQRDFGNTIY
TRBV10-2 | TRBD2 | ASRIAGGTYNEQF
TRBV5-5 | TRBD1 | ASSLYRQGASYGYT
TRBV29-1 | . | SALSGETQY
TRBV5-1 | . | ASSLATSYEQF
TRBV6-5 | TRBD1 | ASSYLGTGSEQY
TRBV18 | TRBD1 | ASSPTGLELF
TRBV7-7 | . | ASSFTGAMNTEAF
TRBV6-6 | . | ASKGSSYNEQF
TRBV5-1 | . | ASSSRVTQY
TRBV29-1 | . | SVEGGPTGPAREQY
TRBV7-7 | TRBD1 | ASSLDRGPTYEQY
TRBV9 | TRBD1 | ASSAGQGANDEQY
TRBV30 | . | AWSPGLGRGEKLF
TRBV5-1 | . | ASSATGTTDTQY
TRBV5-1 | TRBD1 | ASSLVTGGLTGELF
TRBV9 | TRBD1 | ASTPTGGDSPLH
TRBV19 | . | ASTLQGGNTEAF
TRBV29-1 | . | SVDRQNTDTQY
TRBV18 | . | ASSPATWRADLSGNTIY
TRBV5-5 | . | ASSTGLGTDTQY
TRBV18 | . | ASSFGQMSYEQY
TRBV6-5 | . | ASSYYGSGNEKLF
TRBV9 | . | ASSVGGAGQETQY
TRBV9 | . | ASSPLPVGETQY
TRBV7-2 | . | ASSLAEGAVGYT
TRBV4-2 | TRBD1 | ASSRDRSFYEQY
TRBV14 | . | ASSQDSNQPQH
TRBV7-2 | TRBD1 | ASSLQGEHTEAF
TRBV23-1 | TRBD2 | ASSRRTSSNTGELF
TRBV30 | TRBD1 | AWSVTGGAPNYGYT
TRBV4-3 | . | ASSQPDSGVSEQY
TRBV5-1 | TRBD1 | ASSLVQGAGNEQF
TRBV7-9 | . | ASSLAAEGEKLF
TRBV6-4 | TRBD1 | ASSGTGKGITYEQY
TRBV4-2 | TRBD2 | ASSQARRGSTDTQY
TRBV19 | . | ASSIGGRGEETQY
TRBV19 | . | ADDNYEQY
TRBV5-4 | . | ASSLGGGRRETQY
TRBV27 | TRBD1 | ASSLGQGEGYT
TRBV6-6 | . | ASSYGQNYGYT
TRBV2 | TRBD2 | ASSGTSGATDTQY
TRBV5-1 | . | ASSLASPQETQY
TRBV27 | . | ASSLTGRGVEYNSPLH
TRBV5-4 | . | ASSPGHFTYGYT
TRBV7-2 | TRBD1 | ASTSRNRGDYGYT
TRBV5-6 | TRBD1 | ASSPDRVYNSPLH
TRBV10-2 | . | ASSESADQY
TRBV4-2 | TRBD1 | ASSQDRGYTTGLFYGYT
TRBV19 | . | ASSMGLGNQPQH
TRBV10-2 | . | ASSGQAHSGANVLT
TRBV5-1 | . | ASSLEQGIGGYT
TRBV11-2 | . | ASSLDYRRAKPSTDTQY
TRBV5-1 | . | ASSSYWDFNTGELF
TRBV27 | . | ASRLARTSNNNEQF
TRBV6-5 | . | ASSYLDREAF
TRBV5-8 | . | ASSLGTEVKLF
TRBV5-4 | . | ASSLEISGANVLT
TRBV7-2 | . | ASSLDDGPSTDTQY